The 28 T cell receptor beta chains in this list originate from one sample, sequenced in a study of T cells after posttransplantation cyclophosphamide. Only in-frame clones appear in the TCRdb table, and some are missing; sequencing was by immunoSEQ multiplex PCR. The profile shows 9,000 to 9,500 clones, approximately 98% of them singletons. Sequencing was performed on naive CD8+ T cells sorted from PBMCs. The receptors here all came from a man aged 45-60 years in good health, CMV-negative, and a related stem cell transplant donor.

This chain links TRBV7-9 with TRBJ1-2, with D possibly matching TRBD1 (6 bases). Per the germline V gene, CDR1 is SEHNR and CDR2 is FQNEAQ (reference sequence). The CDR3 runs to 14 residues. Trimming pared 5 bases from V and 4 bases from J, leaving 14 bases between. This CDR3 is CASSLGQTVYGYTF. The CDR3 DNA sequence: TGTGCCAGCAGCCTTGGACAGACCGTCTATGGCTACACCTTC.

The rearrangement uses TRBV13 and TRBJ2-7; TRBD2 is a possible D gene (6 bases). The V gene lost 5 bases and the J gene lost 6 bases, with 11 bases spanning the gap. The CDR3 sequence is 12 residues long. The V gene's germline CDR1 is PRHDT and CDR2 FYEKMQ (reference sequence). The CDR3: CASSTQGGEQYF. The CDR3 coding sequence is TGTGCCAGCAGCACCCAGGGAGGCGAGCAGTACTTC. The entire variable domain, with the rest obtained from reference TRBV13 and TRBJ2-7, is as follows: AAGVIQSPRHLIKEKRETATLKCYPIPRHDTVYWYQQGPGQDPQFLISFYEKMQSDKGSIPDRFSAQQFSDYHSELNMSSLELGDSALYFCASSTQGGEQYFGPGTRLTVT.

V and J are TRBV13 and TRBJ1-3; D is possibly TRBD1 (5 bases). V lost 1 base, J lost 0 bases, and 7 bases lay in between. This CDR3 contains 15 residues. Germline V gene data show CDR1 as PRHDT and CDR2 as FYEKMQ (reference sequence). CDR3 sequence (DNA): TGTGCCAGCAGCTTAGACAGGAGCTCTGGAAACACCATATATTTT. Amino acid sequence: CASSLDRSSGNTIYF.

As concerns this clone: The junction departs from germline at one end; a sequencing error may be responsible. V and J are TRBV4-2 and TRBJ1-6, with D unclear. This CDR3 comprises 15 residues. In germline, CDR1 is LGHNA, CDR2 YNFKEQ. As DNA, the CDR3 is TGTGCCAGCAGCCCCCCGGAGGGTTTCAATTCCCCCCTCCACTTT. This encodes CASSPPEGFNSPLHF.

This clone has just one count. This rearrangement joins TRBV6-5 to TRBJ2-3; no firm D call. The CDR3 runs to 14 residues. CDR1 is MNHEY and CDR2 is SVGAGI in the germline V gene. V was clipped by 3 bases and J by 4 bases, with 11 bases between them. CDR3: CASSYPGSADTQYF. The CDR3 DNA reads TGTGCCAGCAGTTATCCGGGTAGTGCAGATACGCAGTATTTT.

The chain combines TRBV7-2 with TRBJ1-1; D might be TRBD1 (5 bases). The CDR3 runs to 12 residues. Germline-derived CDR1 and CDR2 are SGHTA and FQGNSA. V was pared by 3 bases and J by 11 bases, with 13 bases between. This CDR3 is CASSFMDNVAFF. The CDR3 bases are TGTGCCAGCAGCTTTATGGACAACGTCGCTTTCTTT.

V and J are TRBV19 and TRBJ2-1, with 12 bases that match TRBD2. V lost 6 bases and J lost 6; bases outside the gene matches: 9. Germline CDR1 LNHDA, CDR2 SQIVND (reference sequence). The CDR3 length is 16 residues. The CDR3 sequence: CASSFYASGRGNEQFF. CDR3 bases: TGTGCCAGTAGCTTCTACGCTAGCGGGAGGGGCAATGAGCAGTTCTTC.

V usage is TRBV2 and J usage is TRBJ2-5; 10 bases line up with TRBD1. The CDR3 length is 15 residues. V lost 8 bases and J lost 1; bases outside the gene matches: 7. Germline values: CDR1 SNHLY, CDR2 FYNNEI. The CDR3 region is CASEDRGGFQETQYF. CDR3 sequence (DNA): TGTGCCAGCGAGGACAGGGGGGGCTTCCAAGAGACCCAGTACTTC. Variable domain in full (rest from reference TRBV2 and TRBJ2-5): EPEVTQTPSHQVTQMGQEVILRCVPISNHLYFYWYRQILGQKVEFLVSFYNNEISEKSEIFDDQFSVERPDGSNFTLKIRSTKLEDSAMYFCASEDRGGFQETQYFGPGTRLLVL.

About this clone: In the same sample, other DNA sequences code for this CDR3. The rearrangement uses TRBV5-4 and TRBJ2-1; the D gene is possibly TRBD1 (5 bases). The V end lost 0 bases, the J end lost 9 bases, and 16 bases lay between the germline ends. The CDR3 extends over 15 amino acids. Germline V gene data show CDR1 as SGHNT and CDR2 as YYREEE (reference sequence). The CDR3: CASSLEGPRAGEQFF. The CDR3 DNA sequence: TGTGCCAGCAGCTTGGAGGGGCCCCGGGCAGGTGAGCAGTTCTTC.

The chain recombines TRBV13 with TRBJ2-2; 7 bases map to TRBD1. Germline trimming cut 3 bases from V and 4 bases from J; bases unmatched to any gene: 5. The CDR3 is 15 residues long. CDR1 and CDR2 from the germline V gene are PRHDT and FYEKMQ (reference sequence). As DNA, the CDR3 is TGTGCCAGCAGCTTCCGACAGGGTCCCACCGGGGAGCTGTTTTTT. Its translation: CASSFRQGPTGELFF.

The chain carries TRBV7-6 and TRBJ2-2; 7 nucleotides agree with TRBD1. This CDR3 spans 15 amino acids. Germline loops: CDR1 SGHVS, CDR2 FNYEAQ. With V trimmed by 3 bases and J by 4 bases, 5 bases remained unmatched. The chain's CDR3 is CASSLSRGCTGELFF. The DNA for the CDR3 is TGTGCCAGCAGCTTGTCCAGGGGGTGCACCGGGGAGCTGTTTTTT.

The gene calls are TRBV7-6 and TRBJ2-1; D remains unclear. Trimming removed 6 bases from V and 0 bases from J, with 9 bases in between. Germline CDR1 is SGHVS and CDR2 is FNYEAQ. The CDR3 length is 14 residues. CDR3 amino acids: CASSWSGSYNEQFF. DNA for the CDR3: TGTGCCAGCAGTTGGTCGGGCTCCTACAATGAGCAGTTCTTC.

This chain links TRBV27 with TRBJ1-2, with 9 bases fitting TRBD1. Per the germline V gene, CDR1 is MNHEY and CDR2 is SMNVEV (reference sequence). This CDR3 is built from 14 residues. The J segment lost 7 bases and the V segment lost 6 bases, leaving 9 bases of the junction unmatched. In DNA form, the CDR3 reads TGTGCCAGCAGCCGCACCGACAGGGGGACTGGCTACACCTTC. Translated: CASSRTDRGTGYTF.

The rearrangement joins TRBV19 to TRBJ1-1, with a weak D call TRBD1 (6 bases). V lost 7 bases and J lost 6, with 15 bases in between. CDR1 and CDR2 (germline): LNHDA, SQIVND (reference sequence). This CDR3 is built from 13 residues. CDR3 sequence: CASTFQGSAEAFF. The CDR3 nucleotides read TGTGCCAGTACGTTTCAGGGGAGTGCTGAAGCTTTCTTT.

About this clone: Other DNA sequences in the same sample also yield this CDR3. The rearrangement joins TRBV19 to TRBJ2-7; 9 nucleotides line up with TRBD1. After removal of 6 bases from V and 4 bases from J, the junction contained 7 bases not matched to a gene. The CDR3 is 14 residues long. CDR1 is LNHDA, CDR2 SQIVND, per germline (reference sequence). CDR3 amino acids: CASSSGQGAYEQYF. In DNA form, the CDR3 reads TGTGCCAGTAGCTCGGGACAGGGTGCATACGAGCAGTACTTC.

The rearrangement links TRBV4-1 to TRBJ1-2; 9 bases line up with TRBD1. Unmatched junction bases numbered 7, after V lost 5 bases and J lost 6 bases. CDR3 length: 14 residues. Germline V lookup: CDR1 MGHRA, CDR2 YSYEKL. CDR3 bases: TGCGCCAGCAGCGGGACAGGGAAATTCGATGGCTACACCTTC. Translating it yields CASSGTGKFDGYTF.

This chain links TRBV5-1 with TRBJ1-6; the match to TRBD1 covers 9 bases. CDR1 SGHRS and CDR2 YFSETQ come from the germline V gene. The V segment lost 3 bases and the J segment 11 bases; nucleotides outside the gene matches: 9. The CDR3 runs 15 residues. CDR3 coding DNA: TGCGCCAGCAGCTACGGGACAGGGTTCATGCCACCCCTCCACTTT. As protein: CASSYGTGFMPPLHF.

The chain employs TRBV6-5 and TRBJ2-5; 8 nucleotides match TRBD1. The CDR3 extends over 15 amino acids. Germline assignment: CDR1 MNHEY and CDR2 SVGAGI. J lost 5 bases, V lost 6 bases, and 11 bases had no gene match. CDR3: CASRAKTGGRETQYF. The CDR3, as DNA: TGTGCCAGCAGAGCAAAAACAGGGGGACGGGAGACCCAGTACTTC.

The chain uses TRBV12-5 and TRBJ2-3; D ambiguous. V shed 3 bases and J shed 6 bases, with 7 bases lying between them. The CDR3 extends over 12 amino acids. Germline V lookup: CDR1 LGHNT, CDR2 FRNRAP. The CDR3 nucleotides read TGTGCTAGTGGTTTATTCGCGGATACGCAGTATTTT. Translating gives CASGLFADTQYF.

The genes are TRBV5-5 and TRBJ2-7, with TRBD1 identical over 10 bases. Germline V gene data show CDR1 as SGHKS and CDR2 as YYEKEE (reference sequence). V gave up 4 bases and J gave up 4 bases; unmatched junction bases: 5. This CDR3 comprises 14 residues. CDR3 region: CASSQGDRGYEQYF. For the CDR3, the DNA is TGTGCCAGCAGCCAGGGGGACAGGGGTTACGAGCAGTACTTC.

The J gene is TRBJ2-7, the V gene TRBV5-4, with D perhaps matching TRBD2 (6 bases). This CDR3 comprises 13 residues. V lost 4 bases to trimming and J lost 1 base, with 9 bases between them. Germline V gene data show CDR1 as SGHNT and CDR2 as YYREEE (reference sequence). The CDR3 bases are TGTGCCAGCAGCGGGACTTCTTCCTACGAGCAGTACTTC. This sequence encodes CASSGTSSYEQYF.

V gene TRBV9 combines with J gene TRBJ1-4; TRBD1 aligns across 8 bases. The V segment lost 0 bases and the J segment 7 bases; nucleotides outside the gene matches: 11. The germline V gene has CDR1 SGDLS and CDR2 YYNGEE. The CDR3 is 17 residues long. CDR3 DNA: TGTGCCAGCAGCGTAGACCCTCAGGGACAGGAAGGTGAAAAACTGTTTTTT. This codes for CASSVDPQGQEGEKLFF.

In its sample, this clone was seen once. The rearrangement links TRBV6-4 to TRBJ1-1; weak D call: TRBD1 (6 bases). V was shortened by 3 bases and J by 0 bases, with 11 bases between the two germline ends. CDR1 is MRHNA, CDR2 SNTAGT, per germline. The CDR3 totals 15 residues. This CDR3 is CASSEKGHMNTEAFF. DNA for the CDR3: TGTGCCAGCAGTGAAAAGGGACACATGAACACTGAAGCTTTCTTT.

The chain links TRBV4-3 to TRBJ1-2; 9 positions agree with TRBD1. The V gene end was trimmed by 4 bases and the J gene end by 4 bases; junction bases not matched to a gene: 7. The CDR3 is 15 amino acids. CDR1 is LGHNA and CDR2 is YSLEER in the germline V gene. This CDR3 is CASSPGTGSPYGYTF. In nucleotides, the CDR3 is TGCGCCAGCAGCCCCGGGACAGGGTCCCCCTATGGCTACACCTTC.

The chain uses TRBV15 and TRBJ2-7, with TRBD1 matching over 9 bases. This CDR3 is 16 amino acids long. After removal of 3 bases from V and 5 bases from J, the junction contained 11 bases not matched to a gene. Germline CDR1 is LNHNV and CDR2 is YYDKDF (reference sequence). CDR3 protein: CATSSGGTGIRNEQYF. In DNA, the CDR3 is TGTGCCACCAGCAGCGGAGGGACAGGGATAAGAAACGAGCAGTACTTC.

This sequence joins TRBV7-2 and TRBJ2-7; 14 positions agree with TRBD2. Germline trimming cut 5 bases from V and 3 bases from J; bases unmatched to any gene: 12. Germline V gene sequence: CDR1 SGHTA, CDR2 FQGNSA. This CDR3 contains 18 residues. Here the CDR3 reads CASSQTGLAGDYFYEQYF. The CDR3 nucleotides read TGTGCCAGCAGCCAAACGGGACTAGCGGGGGACTATTTCTACGAGCAGTACTTC.

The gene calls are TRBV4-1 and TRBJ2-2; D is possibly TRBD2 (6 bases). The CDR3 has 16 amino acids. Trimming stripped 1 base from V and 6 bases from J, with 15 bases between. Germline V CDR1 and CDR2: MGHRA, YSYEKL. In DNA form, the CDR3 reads TGCGCCAGCAGCCAAGGAATCCTAGCGTCAGCCGGGGAGCTGTTTTTT. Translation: CASSQGILASAGELFF.

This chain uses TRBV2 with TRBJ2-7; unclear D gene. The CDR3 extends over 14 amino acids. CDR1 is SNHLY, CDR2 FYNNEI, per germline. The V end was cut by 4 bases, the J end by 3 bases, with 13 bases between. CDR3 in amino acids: CASSGWSANYEQYF. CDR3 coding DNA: TGTGCCAGCAGTGGTTGGAGCGCCAACTACGAGCAGTACTTC.